Following are 21 T cell receptor beta chains from one sample sequenced in a study of T cell responses to AZD1222 COVID-19 vaccine (dated by TCRdb to the early 2020s). Libraries were made using the immunoSEQ multiplex PCR assay. TCRdb mirrors the immuneACCESS table, restricted to in-frame sequences. Some clones are absent from its copies; in checked studies, under half trace to an unresolved V gene, and the reason for the others is unknown. The sample profile shows over 120,000 clones; 92% of them were found once. The ten largest clones capture under 2% of the sample. The time point label, read with the paper, signifies: baseline before first vaccination. The material sequenced was peripheral blood, taken on day 0 of AZD1222 vaccination. These receptors came from an adult in good health.

V and J are TRBV24-1 and TRBJ2-7, with TRBD2 matching over 7 bases. V shed 5 bases, J shed 3 bases, and the junction held 6 bases outside the gene matches. This CDR3 comprises 14 residues. Germline V gives CDR1 KGHDR, CDR2 SFDVKD. The CDR3 DNA follows: TGTGCCACCAGTGGACGCGGGAGAAACTACGAGCAGTACTTC. Translating it yields CATSGRGRNYEQYF.

The chain uses TRBV3-1 (or the pseudogene TRBV3-2) and TRBJ1-2; D not resolved. The germline CDR1 and CDR2 sequences are LGHDT and YNNKEL (reference sequence). V dropped 1 base and J dropped 0 bases, with 9 bases sitting between them. This CDR3 has 15 residues. CDR3 nucleotides: TGTGCCAGCAGCCAAGGGTCCCCCGCTAACTATGGCTACACCTTC. Its translation: CASSQGSPANYGYTF.

This clone was seen a few times. The chain carries TRBV7-8 and TRBJ1-2; D remains unclear. V lost 1 base and J 3 bases, leaving 15 bases between the germline ends. The CDR3 runs to 16 residues. Germline V gene lookup returns CDR1 SGHVS and CDR2 FQNEAQ. This chain's CDR3 is CASSLGGGPVYYGYTF. The CDR3 coding sequence is TGTGCCAGCAGCTTAGGAGGAGGGCCCGTCTACTATGGCTACACCTTC. Variable domain in full (rest from reference TRBV7-8 and TRBJ1-2): GAGVSQSPRYKVAKRGQDVALRCDPISGHVSLFWYQQALGQGPEFLTYFQNEAQLDKSGLPSDRFFAERPEGSVSTLKIQRTQQEDSAVYLCASSLGGGPVYYGYTFGSGTRLTVV.

CDR3 sequence: CASSSRDSYSYEQFF. The CDR3, as DNA: TGTGCCAGCAGCTCCCGGGACAGCTACTCATATGAGCAGTTCTTC. V is TRBV11-1 and J is TRBJ2-1; TRBD1 matches 7 bases. V was clipped by 4 bases and J by 8 bases; unmatched bases: 11. The CDR3 covers 15 residues. Germline loops: CDR1 SGHAT, CDR2 FQDESV (reference sequence).

This sequence joins TRBV4-3 and TRBJ1-5; no clear D. From germline, CDR1 is LGHNA and CDR2 YSLEER. The CDR3 consists of 15 residues. V was shortened by 0 bases and J by 3 bases, with 9 bases between the two germline ends. Here the CDR3 reads CASSQDRRLNQPQHF. CDR3 nucleotide sequence: TGCGCCAGCAGCCAAGATAGACGGCTCAATCAGCCCCAGCATTTT.

CDR3 loop: CASSLAGQGLNQPQHF. DNA for the CDR3: TGTGCCAGCAGCTTAGCGGGACAGGGTCTCAATCAGCCCCAGCATTTT. The rearrangement joins TRBV7-9 to TRBJ1-5, with 9 bases fitting TRBD1. CDR3 length: 16 residues. The J segment lost 3 bases and the V segment lost 0 bases, leaving 3 bases of the junction unmatched. CDR1 is SEHNR, CDR2 FQNEAQ, per germline (reference sequence).

The V and J genes are TRBV3-1 (or the pseudogene TRBV3-2) and TRBJ1-5; D gene uncertain. CDR3 length: 14 amino acids. Looked up from germline, CDR1 is LGHDT and CDR2 is YNNKEL (reference sequence). The V gene lost 3 bases and the J gene lost 2 bases, with 8 bases spanning the gap. As DNA, the CDR3 is TGTGCCAGCAGCCATCTGGCTGGCAATCAGCCCCAGCATTTT. Protein sequence: CASSHLAGNQPQHF.

This chain uses TRBV6-5 with TRBJ1-1, with D unresolved. Per germline, CDR1 MNHEY and CDR2 SVGAGI. The length of the CDR3 is 12 residues. Trimming pared 5 bases from V and 6 bases from J, leaving 10 bases between. CDR3 loop: CASSRTSSEAFF. The CDR3 DNA reads TGTGCCAGCAGTAGGACTTCCTCTGAAGCTTTCTTT.

This chain links TRBV7-2 with TRBJ1-3, with D perhaps TRBD1 (6 bases). The V gene's germline CDR1 is SGHTA and CDR2 FQGNSA. Trimming left V 4 bases short and J 1 base short, with 14 bases between. This CDR3 spans 16 amino acids. The CDR3 region has the DNA TGTGCCAGCAGCTGGGGGGCGGTAGGGTCTGGAAACACCATATATTTT. This codes for CASSWGAVGSGNTIYF.

This clone has just one count. The V gene is TRBV5-8, the J gene TRBJ2-7; D possibly uses TRBD1 or TRBD2 (6 bases each). Looked up from germline, CDR1 is SGHTS and CDR2 is YDEGEE. This CDR3 comprises 15 residues. Trimming stripped 3 bases from V and 2 bases from J, with 15 bases between. The CDR3 loop is CASSYAQGLAYEQYF. CDR3 in DNA: TGTGCCAGCAGCTATGCACAGGGACTTGCCTACGAGCAGTACTTC.

V gene TRBV4-3 combines with J gene TRBJ1-2; no clear D gene. V was pared by 1 base and J by 4 bases, with 13 bases between. The length of the CDR3 is 15 residues. Germline V gene data show CDR1 as LGHNA and CDR2 as YSLEER. CDR3 in amino acids: CASSQAGPGGYGYTF. The DNA for the CDR3 is TGCGCCAGCAGCCAAGCCGGCCCCGGTGGCTATGGCTACACCTTC.

The V call is TRBV19, the J call TRBJ2-7; TRBD2 is a possible D gene (6 bases). The V end was cut by 4 bases, the J end by 2 bases, with 12 bases between. Germline lookup yields CDR1 LNHDA and CDR2 SQIVND (reference sequence). The CDR3 covers 14 residues. The CDR3 coding sequence is TGTGCCAGTAGTACAACCGGGGGTCCCTACGAGCAGTACTTC. It encodes CASSTTGGPYEQYF.

V and J are TRBV9 and TRBJ1-3, with D possibly being TRBD1 (5 bases). The CDR3 has 20 amino acids. Germline V gives CDR1 SGDLS, CDR2 YYNGEE. The V end lost 2 bases, the J end lost 0 bases, and 24 bases lay between the germline ends. The CDR3 sequence is CASSVHPRPGTDISGNTIYF. CDR3 DNA: TGTGCCAGCAGCGTCCACCCTCGCCCCGGGACCGACATCTCTGGAAACACCATATATTTT.

This chain uses TRBV4-1 with TRBJ2-2; D not certain. Germline lookup yields CDR1 MGHRA and CDR2 YSYEKL. Trimming pared 3 bases from V and 4 bases from J, leaving 18 bases between. This CDR3 is built from 17 residues. CDR3 in amino acids: CASSHPRATRSTGELFF. The CDR3 DNA reads as TGCGCCAGCAGCCACCCGAGAGCGACGCGAAGCACCGGGGAGCTGTTTTTT.

This clone appeared a single time. The V gene is TRBV7-3, the J gene TRBJ1-6; D is ambiguous. The CDR3 runs 15 residues. V shed 5 bases and J shed 9 bases, with 17 bases lying between them. Germline V CDR1 and CDR2: SGHTA, FQGTGA. Here the CDR3 DNA reads TGTGCCAGCAGCGCCAGACTGGAGAGAGGTTCACCCCTCCACTTT. Residues: CASSARLERGSPLHF.

The table lists this clone with a count of one. V gene TRBV11-2 combines with J gene TRBJ1-2; unclear D gene. Germline-derived CDR1 and CDR2 are SGHAT and FQNNGV. Trimming took 3 bases from V and 4 from J, leaving 9 bases between them. The CDR3 is made up of 13 amino acids. This chain's CDR3 is CASSLGGFYGYTF. For the CDR3, the DNA is TGTGCCAGCAGCTTGGGAGGTTTCTATGGCTACACCTTC.

This clone came up once. The CDR3, as DNA: TGTGCCAGCAGCTTAGAGGGGACAGGAGTTTCTGAAGCTTTCTTT. Translated: CASSLEGTGVSEAFF. The chain combines TRBV11-2 with TRBJ1-1, with TRBD1 identical over 8 bases. The CDR3 runs to 15 residues. Germline assignment: CDR1 SGHAT and CDR2 FQNNGV. Unmatched junction bases numbered 6, after V lost 0 bases and J lost 6 bases.

This chain links TRBV7-6 with TRBJ1-2; tentative D call: TRBD1 (5 bases). CDR1 SGHVS and CDR2 FNYEAQ come from the germline V gene. Trimming pared 5 bases from V and 4 bases from J, leaving 14 bases between. The CDR3 is 14 residues long. The CDR3 sequence is CASSPDGAIYGYTF. CDR3 coding DNA: TGTGCCAGCAGCCCCGACGGGGCGATCTATGGCTACACCTTC.

The V gene is TRBV25-1, the J gene TRBJ1-2, with 7 bases that match TRBD1. The CDR3 extends over 15 amino acids. CDR1 and CDR2 from the germline V gene are MGHDK and SYGVNS. J gave up 0 bases and V 9 bases, and 10 bases lay outside the gene matches. CDR3 in amino acids: CASGDSEPTNYGYTF. The DNA of the CDR3 is TGTGCCAGTGGGGACAGCGAACCAACTAACTATGGCTACACCTTC.

This chain uses TRBV5-4 with TRBJ2-5; 13 bases agree with TRBD2. V shed 0 bases and J 7 bases; nucleotides not matched to a gene: 12. Germline values: CDR1 SGHNT, CDR2 YYREEE (reference sequence). The CDR3 is 18 residues long. The CDR3 nucleotides are TGTGCCAGCAGCTTGGCGAACATACTAGCGGGGGGGTTAGCGACCCAGTACTTC. As protein: CASSLANILAGGLATQYF.

This chain connects TRBV2 to TRBJ1-2; D gene ambiguous. V was clipped by 6 bases and J by 8 bases, with 13 bases between them. Germline-derived CDR1 and CDR2 are SNHLY and FYNNEI. The CDR3 consists of 12 residues. The CDR3 DNA follows: TGTGCCAGCAGGTCCATATCGGTGGGCTACACCTTC. Its protein product is CASRSISVGYTF.